Listed here is a single T cell receptor (beta chain). Its specificity is not known. Germline V gene sequence: CDR1 SNHLY, CDR2 FYNNEI. The CDR3 is 15 amino acids. The V gene end was trimmed by 6 bases and the J gene end by 5 bases; junction bases not matched to a gene: 12. Under 3 months was the duration of disease in ophthalmopathy patients, who also had a Clinical Activity Score of at least 3 and a NOSPECS grade of at least 4. Uncontrolled infection, other autoimmune disease, pregnancy or lactation barred patients from enrollment. Amplified TCR beta CDR3 regions came from RNA transcripts. The primer set for the first-round RT-PCR of the TCR CDR3 was HTBI. MiXCR, run by TCRdb on the multiplex PCR reads, gives a single entry per CDR3 protein. This table has 330,000 or so distinct CDR3 sequences, 15% to 20% appearing once. These data originate in a study of T cells in Graves' hyperthyroidism and ophthalmopathy. General study findings and limits: Most clonotypes expanded in thyroid above 0.001 were likewise present in blood.

The material sequenced was blood. The TCR originated in a woman aged 40 to 55 with Graves' ophthalmopathy. This chain uses TRBV2 with TRBJ2-5, with TRBD2 matching 7 bases. CDR3 region: CASSFQRGRGETQYF. CDR3 DNA sequence: TGTGCCAGCAGCTTTCAGCGGGGACGCGGCGAGACCCAGTACTTC.